A selection of T cell receptor beta chains follows, all from one sample in a study of CD8 T cells in ankylosing spondylitis. TCRdb fed the 5' RACE reads into MiXCR, producing one record per CDR3 protein. The sample holds a few hundred thousand distinct CDR3 sequences, 11% seen once. Sequenced: blood, either unsorted or a sorted T cell fraction (not recorded which). All receptors derive from a female donor with ankylosing spondylitis or in good health (not recorded which). The CDR3 runs from the conserved cysteine through the conserved F or W. D genes are given only for firm matches. For some rows the clone size is stated as once, few or many, or as a class when expanded; others skip it.

V: TRBV27; J: TRBJ1-6; D: -; size: many; DNA: TGTGCCAGCAGTTTACGGCAGGGGACTTCACCCCTCCACTTT; CDR3: CASSLRQGTSPLHF
V: TRBV7-2; J: TRBJ2-1; D: -; size: many; DNA: TGTGCCAGCAGCTTAACGGGAGTCCAAAATGAGCAGTTCTTC; CDR3: CASSLTGVQNEQFF
V: TRBV12-3/TRBV12-4; J: TRBJ2-5; D: -; size: many; DNA: TGTGCCAGCAGTTTAGACGTGCAAACCCAGTACTTC; CDR3: CASSLDVQTQYF
V: TRBV5-1; J: TRBJ1-2; D: -; size: -; DNA: TGCGCCAGCAGATTCACCGGCCGGGACGAGTCGGGCTACACCTTC; CDR3: CASRFTGRDESGYTF
V: TRBV29-1; J: TRBJ1-2; D: -; size: many; DNA: TGCGTGACCTCAGCTAACTATGGCTACACCTTC; CDR3: CVTSANYGYTF
V: TRBV11-2; J: TRBJ2-3; D: -; size: many; DNA: TGTGCCAGCAGCCCCGCTCTGGGGGATACGCAGTATTTT; CDR3: CASSPALGDTQYF
V: TRBV7-2; J: TRBJ1-4; D: TRBD1; size: many; DNA: TGTGCCAGCAGCCCAAGCGGGACAGGGCGTGAAAAACTGTTTTTT; CDR3: CASSPSGTGREKLFF
V: TRBV20-1; J: TRBJ2-1; D: -; size: few; DNA: TGCAGTGCTAGAAGACAGGCGCCCTACAATGAGCAGTTCTTC; CDR3: CSARRQAPYNEQFF
V: TRBV27; J: TRBJ2-1; D: TRBD2; size: few; DNA: TGTGCCAGCAGTGCGGGCGGGAGTGTCTACAATGAGCAGTTCTTC; CDR3: CASSAGGSVYNEQFF
V: TRBV12-3/TRBV12-4; J: TRBJ1-3; D: -; size: many; DNA: TGTGCCAGCACCCCGGGGGCCAACTCTGGAAACACCATATATTTT; CDR3: CASTPGANSGNTIYF
V: TRBV20-1; J: TRBJ2-3; D: -; size: many; DNA: TGCAGTGCACCAACACCCAGCACAGATACGCAGTATTTT; CDR3: CSAPTPSTDTQYF
V: TRBV20-1; J: TRBJ2-2; D: -; size: many; DNA: TGCAGCCCGCAGGGGATGACGGGGGAGCTGTTTTTT; CDR3: CSPQGMTGELFF
V: TRBV29-1; J: TRBJ2-1; D: -; size: many; DNA: TGCAGCGTTGAATTGGGGCACTCCAATGAGCAGTTCTTC; CDR3: CSVELGHSNEQFF
V: TRBV29-1; J: TRBJ2-1; D: -; size: many; DNA: TGCAGCGTTGAACCCATCGCCGTTGACAATGAGCAGTTCTTC; CDR3: CSVEPIAVDNEQFF
V: TRBV28; J: TRBJ1-1; D: TRBD1; size: many; DNA: TGTGCCAGCGAGCTCGACAGGGGAAGGACTGAAGCTTTCTTT; CDR3: CASELDRGRTEAFF
V: TRBV12-3/TRBV12-4; J: TRBJ1-1; D: -; size: many; DNA: TGTGCCAGCAGTTTAACGACTGAAGCTTTCTTT; CDR3: CASSLTTEAFF
V: TRBV5-1; J: TRBJ2-1; D: -; size: once; DNA: TGCGCCAGCAGCTTGGTGGGGGGGGGCCGCTATGAGCAGTTCTTC; CDR3: CASSLVGGGRYEQFF
V: TRBV18; J: TRBJ2-3; D: TRBD2; size: many; DNA: TGTGCCAGCTCACCCGGGACTAGCGGTTACACAGATACGCAGTATTTT; CDR3: CASSPGTSGYTDTQYF
V: TRBV28; J: TRBJ2-7; D: -; size: many; DNA: TGTGCCAGCAGTTTTAATTCCTACGAGCAGTACTTC; CDR3: CASSFNSYEQYF
V: TRBV3-1; J: TRBJ2-7; D: -; size: few; DNA: TGTGCCAGCAGCCAAACCCCCTCTCCCCGCTACGAGCAGTACTTC; CDR3: CASSQTPSPRYEQYF
V: TRBV5-1; J: TRBJ2-3; D: TRBD2; size: many; DNA: TGCGCCAGCAGCTTGGGACTAGCGGGCGAGACGCAGTATTTT; CDR3: CASSLGLAGETQYF
V: TRBV5-1; J: TRBJ2-5; D: -; size: many; DNA: TGCGCCAGCAGCGTAACAGGGTTAGGGAAAGAGACCCAGTACTTC; CDR3: CASSVTGLGKETQYF
V: TRBV6-5; J: TRBJ1-1; D: -; size: -; DNA: TGTGCCAGCAGTTACAATTTGGGCGCTTTAAAGGGGCCGAACACTGAAGCTTTCTTT; CDR3: CASSYNLGALKGPNTEAFF
V: TRBV20-1; J: TRBJ2-1; D: -; size: few; DNA: TGCAGTGCTAGGGGGCAAGAGGGCCGGCGGCATGAGCAGTTCTTC; CDR3: CSARGQEGRRHEQFF
V: TRBV5-1; J: TRBJ2-1; D: TRBD2; size: few; DNA: TGCGCCAGCAGCTTGCAGGGTTACGGGAGGCTAGCCGGCAATGAGCAGTTCTTC; CDR3: CASSLQGYGRLAGNEQFF
V: TRBV29-1; J: TRBJ2-5; D: -; size: few; DNA: TGCAGCGTTGAAGGGTCTCCCACTGCCCAAGAGACCCAGTACTTC; CDR3: CSVEGSPTAQETQYF
V: TRBV18; J: TRBJ1-2; D: TRBD1; size: once; DNA: TGTGCCAGCTCACCAACGGGAGGACAGGGGGGGTCCTATGGCTACACCTTC; CDR3: CASSPTGGQGGSYGYTF
V: TRBV5-1; J: TRBJ2-3; D: -; size: many; DNA: TGCGCCAGCAGCTTGGATGTAGGGGGCACAGATACGCAGTATTTT; CDR3: CASSLDVGGTDTQYF
V: TRBV5-1; J: TRBJ1-4; D: TRBD1; size: -; DNA: TGCGCCAGCAGCAAAAGCCAGGGGGCAGTGCGGGAAAAACCGTTTTTT; CDR3: CASSKSQGAVREKPFF
V: TRBV27; J: TRBJ1-2; D: -; size: many; DNA: TGTGCCACCTCGGGGCCGACCTATGGCTACACCTTC; CDR3: CATSGPTYGYTF
V: TRBV7-9; J: TRBJ2-3; D: -; size: -; DNA: TGTGCCAGCAGCTACCGGGACTCCCCTGACACAGATACGCAGTATTTT; CDR3: CASSYRDSPDTDTQYF
V: TRBV7-2; J: TRBJ1-5; D: -; size: -; DNA: TGTGCCAGCAGCACAGGGATCAACCAGCCCCAGCATTTT; CDR3: CASSTGINQPQHF
V: TRBV6-1; J: TRBJ2-7; D: -; size: few; DNA: TGTGCCAGCAGACCCGGGAGCTCCTACGAGCAGTACTTC; CDR3: CASRPGSSYEQYF
V: TRBV6-5; J: TRBJ2-7; D: -; size: many; DNA: TGTGCCAGCAGTTACTCGATCGTTGCGGCTTACGAGCAGTACTTC; CDR3: CASSYSIVAAYEQYF
V: TRBV12-3/TRBV12-4; J: TRBJ2-7; D: -; size: many; DNA: TGTGCCAGCAGTTTAGTCGCGGGCCGGGCAGGGAGCTCCTACGAGCAGTACTTC; CDR3: CASSLVAGRAGSSYEQYF
V: TRBV20-1; J: TRBJ2-7; D: TRBD2; size: few; DNA: TGCAGTGCTAGAGACCCCAAGCGGGGGAGCTCCTACGAGCAGTACTTC; CDR3: CSARDPKRGSSYEQYF
V: TRBV28; J: TRBJ1-2; D: TRBD1; size: many; DNA: TGTGCCAGCAGTTGGGACAGCAACTATGGCTACACCTTC; CDR3: CASSWDSNYGYTF
V: TRBV12-3/TRBV12-4; J: TRBJ1-1; D: -; size: many; DNA: TGTGCCAGCAGTTTTAAAACGGGCACTGAAGCTTTCTTT; CDR3: CASSFKTGTEAFF
V: TRBV2; J: TRBJ2-2; D: TRBD1; size: many; DNA: TGTGCCAGCAGCCTCGGGACAGGAGGCAACACCGGGGAGCTGTTTTTT; CDR3: CASSLGTGGNTGELFF
V: TRBV20-1; J: TRBJ1-1; D: -; size: many; DNA: TGCAGTGCTAGACCCCAGATGAACACTGAAGCTTTCTTT; CDR3: CSARPQMNTEAFF
V: TRBV11-2; J: TRBJ2-2; D: TRBD2; size: many; DNA: TGTGCCAGCAGCTTAGAGGCCTTGGCGGGGGGGCCCTTGGAGCTGTTTTTT; CDR3: CASSLEALAGGPLELFF
V: TRBV29-1; J: TRBJ2-2; D: -; size: many; DNA: TGCAGCGTACGTCAGGGACCCGGGGAGCTGTTTTTT; CDR3: CSVRQGPGELFF